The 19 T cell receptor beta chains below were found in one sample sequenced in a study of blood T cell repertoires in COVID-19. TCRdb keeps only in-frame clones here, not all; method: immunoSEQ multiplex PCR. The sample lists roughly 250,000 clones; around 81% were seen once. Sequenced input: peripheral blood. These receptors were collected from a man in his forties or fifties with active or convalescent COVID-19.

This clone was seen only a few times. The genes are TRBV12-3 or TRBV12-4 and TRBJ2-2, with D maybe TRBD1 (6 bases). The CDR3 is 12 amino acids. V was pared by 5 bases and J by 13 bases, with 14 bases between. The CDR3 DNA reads TGTGCCAGCAGTGCCCACACGGACAGGCTGTTTTTT. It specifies CASSAHTDRLFF.

The CDR3 loop reads CASSLARDQPQHF. CDR3 DNA sequence: TGTGCCAGCAGCTTGGCCCGGGATCAGCCCCAGCATTTT. V usage is TRBV7-3 and J usage is TRBJ1-5; no definite D call. Per germline, CDR1 SGHTA and CDR2 FQGTGA. The V gene lost 3 bases and the J gene lost 5 bases, with 8 bases spanning the gap. CDR3 length: 13 residues. Using reference TRBV7-3 and TRBJ1-5 for the parts outside the CDR3, the full variable domain is GAGVSQTPSNKVTEKGKYVELRCDPISGHTALYWYRQSLGQGPEFLIYFQGTGAADDSGLPNDRFFAVRPEGSVSTLKIQRTERGDSAVYLCASSLARDQPQHFGDGTRLSIL.

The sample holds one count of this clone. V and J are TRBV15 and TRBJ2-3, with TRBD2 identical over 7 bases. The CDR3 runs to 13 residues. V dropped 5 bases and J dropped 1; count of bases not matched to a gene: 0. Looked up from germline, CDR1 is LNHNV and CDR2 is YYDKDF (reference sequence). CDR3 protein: CATSGGGTDTQYF. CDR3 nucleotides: TGTGCCACCAGCGGGGGGGGCACAGATACGCAGTATTTT. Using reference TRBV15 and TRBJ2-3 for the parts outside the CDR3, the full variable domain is DAMVIQNPRYQVTQFGKPVTLSCSQTLNHNVMYWYQQKSSQAPKLLFHYYDKDFNNEADTPDNFQSRRPNTSFCFLDIRSPGLGDTAMYLCATSGGGTDTQYFGPGTRLTVL.

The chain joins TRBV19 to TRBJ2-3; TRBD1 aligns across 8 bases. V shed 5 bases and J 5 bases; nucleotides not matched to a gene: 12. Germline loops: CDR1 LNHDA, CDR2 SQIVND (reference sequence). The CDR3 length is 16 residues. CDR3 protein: CASSRRDRRSGDTQYF. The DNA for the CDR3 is TGTGCCAGTAGTCGCAGGGACAGGAGGTCTGGAGATACGCAGTATTTT.

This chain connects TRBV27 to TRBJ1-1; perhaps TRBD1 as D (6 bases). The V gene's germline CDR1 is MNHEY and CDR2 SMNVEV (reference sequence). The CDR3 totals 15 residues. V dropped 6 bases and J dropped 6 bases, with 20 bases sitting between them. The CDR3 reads CASRSPGGAKAEAFF. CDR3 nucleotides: TGTGCCAGCAGAAGTCCGGGGGGCGCTAAGGCTGAAGCTTTCTTT.

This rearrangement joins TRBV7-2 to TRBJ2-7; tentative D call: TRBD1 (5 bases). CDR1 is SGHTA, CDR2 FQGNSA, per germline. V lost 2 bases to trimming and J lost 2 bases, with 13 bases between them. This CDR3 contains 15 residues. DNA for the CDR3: TGTGCCAGCAGCTTATATAAGGGGTCAGCCTACGAGCAGTACTTC. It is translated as CASSLYKGSAYEQYF.

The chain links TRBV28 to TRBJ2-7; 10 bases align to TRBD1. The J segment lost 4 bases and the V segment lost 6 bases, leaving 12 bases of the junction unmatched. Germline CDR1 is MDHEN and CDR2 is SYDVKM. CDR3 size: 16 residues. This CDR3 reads CASSLPGQGVGYEQYF. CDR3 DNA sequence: TGTGCCAGCAGCCTCCCCGGACAGGGGGTTGGATACGAGCAGTACTTC.

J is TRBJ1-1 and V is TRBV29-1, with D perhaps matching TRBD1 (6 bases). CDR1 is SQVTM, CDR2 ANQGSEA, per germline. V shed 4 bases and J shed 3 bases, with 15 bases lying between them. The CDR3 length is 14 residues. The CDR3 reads CSVATGSRDTEAFF. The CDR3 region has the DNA TGCAGCGTTGCCACAGGGTCACGGGACACTGAAGCTTTCTTT. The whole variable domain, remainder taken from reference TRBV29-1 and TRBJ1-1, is SAVISQKPSRDICQRGTSLTIQCQVDSQVTMMFWYRQQPGQSLTLIATANQGSEATYESGFVIDKFPISRPNLTFSTLTVSNMSPEDSSIYLCSVATGSRDTEAFFGQGTRLTVV.

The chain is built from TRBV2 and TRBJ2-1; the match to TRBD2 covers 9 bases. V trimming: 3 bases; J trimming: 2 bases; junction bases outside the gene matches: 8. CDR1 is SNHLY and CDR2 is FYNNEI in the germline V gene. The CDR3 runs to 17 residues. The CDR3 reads CASSERSGGGAYNEQFF. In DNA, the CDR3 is TGTGCCAGCAGTGAGAGATCCGGCGGGGGGGCCTACAATGAGCAGTTCTTC.

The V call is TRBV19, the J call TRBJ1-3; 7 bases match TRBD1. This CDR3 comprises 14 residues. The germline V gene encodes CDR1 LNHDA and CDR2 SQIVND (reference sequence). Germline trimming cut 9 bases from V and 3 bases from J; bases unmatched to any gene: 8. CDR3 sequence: CASGARGFGNTIYF. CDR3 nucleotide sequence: TGTGCCAGCGGAGCCAGGGGGTTTGGAAACACCATATATTTT.

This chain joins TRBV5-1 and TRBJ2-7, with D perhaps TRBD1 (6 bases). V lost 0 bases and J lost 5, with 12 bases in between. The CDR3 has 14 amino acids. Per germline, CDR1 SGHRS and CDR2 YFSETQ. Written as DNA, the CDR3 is TGCGCCAGCAGCTTGGAGGGCAGGGGAGACGAGCAGTACTTC. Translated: CASSLEGRGDEQYF.

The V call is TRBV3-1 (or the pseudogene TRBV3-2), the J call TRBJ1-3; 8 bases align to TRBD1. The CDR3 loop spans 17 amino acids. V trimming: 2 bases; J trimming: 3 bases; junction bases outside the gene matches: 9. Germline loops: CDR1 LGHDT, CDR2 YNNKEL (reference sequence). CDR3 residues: CASSQLGNRGGGNTIYF. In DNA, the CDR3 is TGTGCCAGCAGCCAATTGGGCAACAGGGGGGGTGGAAACACCATATATTTT.

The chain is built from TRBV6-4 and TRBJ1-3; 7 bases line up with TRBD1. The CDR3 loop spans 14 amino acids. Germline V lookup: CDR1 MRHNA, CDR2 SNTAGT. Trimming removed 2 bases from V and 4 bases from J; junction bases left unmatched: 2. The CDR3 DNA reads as TGTGCCAGCAGTGACAGGGGGCGAGGAAACACCATATATTTT. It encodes CASSDRGRGNTIYF.

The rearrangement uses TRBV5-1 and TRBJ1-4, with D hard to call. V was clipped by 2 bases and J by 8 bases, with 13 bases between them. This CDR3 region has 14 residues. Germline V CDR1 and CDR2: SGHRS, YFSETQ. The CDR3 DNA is TGCGCCAGCAGCTTAGCGGGTCACGGAGAAAAACTGTTTTTT. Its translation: CASSLAGHGEKLFF.

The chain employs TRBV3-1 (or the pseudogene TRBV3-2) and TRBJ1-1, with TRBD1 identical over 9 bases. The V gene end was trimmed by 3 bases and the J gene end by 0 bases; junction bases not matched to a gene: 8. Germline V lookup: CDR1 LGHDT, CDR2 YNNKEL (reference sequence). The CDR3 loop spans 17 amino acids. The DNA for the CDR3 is TGTGCCAGCAGCCAGGACAGGGGACTATATGTGAACACTGAAGCTTTCTTT. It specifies CASSQDRGLYVNTEAFF.

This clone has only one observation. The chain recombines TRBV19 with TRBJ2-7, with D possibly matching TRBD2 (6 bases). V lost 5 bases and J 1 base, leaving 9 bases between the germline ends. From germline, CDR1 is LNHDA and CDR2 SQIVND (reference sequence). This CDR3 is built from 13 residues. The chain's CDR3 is CASSLTRSYEQYF. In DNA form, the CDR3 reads TGTGCCAGTAGTCTGACTAGATCCTACGAGCAGTACTTC.

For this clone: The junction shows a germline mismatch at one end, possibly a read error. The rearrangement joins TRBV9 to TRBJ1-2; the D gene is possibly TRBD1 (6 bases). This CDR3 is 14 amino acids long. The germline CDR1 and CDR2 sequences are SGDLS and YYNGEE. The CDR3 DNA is TGTGCCAGCAGCCCCAGGGGCCCAAACTGTGGCTACACCTTC. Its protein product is CASSPRGPNCGYTF.

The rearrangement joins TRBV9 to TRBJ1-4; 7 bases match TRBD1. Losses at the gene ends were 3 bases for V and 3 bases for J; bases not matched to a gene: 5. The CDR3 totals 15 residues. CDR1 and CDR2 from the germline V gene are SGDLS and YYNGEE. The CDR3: CASSAETGSNEKLFF. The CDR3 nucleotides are TGTGCCAGCAGCGCCGAGACAGGGTCTAATGAAAAACTGTTTTTT.

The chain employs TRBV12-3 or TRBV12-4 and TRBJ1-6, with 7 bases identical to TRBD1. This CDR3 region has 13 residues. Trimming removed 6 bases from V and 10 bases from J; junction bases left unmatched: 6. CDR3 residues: CASSRDSGSPLHF. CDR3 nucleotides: TGTGCCAGCAGCAGGGACAGCGGATCACCCCTCCACTTT.